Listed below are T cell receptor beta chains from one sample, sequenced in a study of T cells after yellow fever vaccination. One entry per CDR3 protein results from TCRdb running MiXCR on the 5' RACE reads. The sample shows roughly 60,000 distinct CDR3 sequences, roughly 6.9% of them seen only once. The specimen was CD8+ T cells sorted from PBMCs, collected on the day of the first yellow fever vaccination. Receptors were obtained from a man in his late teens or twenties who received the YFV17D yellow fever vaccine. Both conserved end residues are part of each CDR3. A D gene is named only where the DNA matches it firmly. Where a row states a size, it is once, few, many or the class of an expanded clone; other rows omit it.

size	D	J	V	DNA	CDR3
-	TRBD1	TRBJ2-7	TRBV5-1	TGCGCCAGCAGCGCAGGACAGGAAGGTTTATCCTACGAGCAGTACTTC	CASSAGQEGLSYEQYF
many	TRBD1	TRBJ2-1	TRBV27	TGTGCCAGCAGTTTCTTGGCGACAGGGTATAGGAATGAGCAGTTCTTC	CASSFLATGYRNEQFF
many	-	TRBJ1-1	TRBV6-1	TGTGCCAGCTACACCGGGACGGTGAACACTGAAGCTTTCTTT	CASYTGTVNTEAFF
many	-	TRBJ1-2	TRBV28	TGTGCCAGCAGTTTTGGCTCCTATGGCTACACCTTC	CASSFGSYGYTF
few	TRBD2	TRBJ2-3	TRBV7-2	TGTGCCAGCAGGCGAGTGTCTAGCGGGGCAGATACGCAGTATTTT	CASRRVSSGADTQYF
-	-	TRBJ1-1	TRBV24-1	TGTGCCACCAGAACAGACACTGAAGCTTTCTTT	CATRTDTEAFF
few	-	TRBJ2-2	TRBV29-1	TGCAGCGTTGAAGCGGGGAAGAACACCGGGGAGCTGTTTTTT	CSVEAGKNTGELFF
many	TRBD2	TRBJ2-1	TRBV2	TGTGCCAGCAGTGAGCAGTCTCTAGCGGGGGGGTACGACAATGAGCAGTTCTTC	CASSEQSLAGGYDNEQFF
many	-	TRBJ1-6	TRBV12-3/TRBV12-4	TGTGCCAGCAGTTTATTATCGGGGGGGAATTCACCCCTCCACTTT	CASSLLSGGNSPLHF
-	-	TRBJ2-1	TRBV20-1	TGCAGTGCGCAGACCCGGGGTTTCTCCTACAATGAGCAGTTCTTC	CSAQTRGFSYNEQFF
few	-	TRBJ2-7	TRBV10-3	TGTGCCATCAGCCCTCCCGACAGCTACGAGCAGTACTTC	CAISPPDSYEQYF